Reported below is one T cell receptor (beta chain). What it binds is not known. The data derive from a study of CXCR3-negative and CXCR3-positive naive CD8 T cells. Study findings and constraints: A higher hydrophobicity marked the TRB CDR3s of CXCR3-positive naive cells versus CXCR3-negative naive cells. CXCR3 levels fell partly with cryopreservation; most assays relied on fresh PBMCs. Unlike memory cells, which differed, naive CXCR3-negative and CXCR3-positive cells had similar TRBV-TRBJ usage.

Using triplicate sorts, approximately 300,000 cells were collected each time from every CD8+ T cell subset. Among CD8+ T cells, naive ones were CD45RO-CCR7+CD27+CD95-. All TRB cDNA libraries came from 5' RACE performed with UMI labels. Reprocessing the 5' RACE reads, TCRdb reports a single entry for every CDR3 protein and omits DNA. The sample table includes 150,000 to 170,000 distinct CDR3 sequences. Germline V gene sequence: CDR1 SGDLS, CDR2 YYNGEE. There are 14 residues in the CDR3. This TCR was sampled from a human donor in good health. Some clones in this sample may be carry-over from other donors' samples. The source material was naive CXCR3+ CD8+ T cells from blood. Specified subset: CD45RO-CCR7+CD27+CD95- naive CD8+ T cells expressing CXCR3 (TNR3+). The gene calls are TRBV9 and TRBJ1-2; TCRdb reports TRBD1, a call that lacks DNA to check it against. CDR3: CASSPIDSPYGYTF. Full variable domain (remainder filled in from reference TRBV9 and TRBJ1-2): DSGVTQTPKHLITATGQRVTLRCSPRSGDLSVYWYQQSLDQGLQFLIQYYNGEERAKGNILERFSAQQFPDLHSELNLSSLELGDSALYFCASSPIDSPYGYTFGSGTRLTVV.